The entry that follows covers one T cell receptor (beta chain) sequence. The antigen is undetermined. Clones were sequenced by immunoSEQ multiplex PCR, and TCRdb holds only the in-frame ones, with some missing. The sample holds tens of thousands of clones, roughly 90% seen once. Trimming removed 7 bases from V and 2 bases from J; junction bases left unmatched: 7. The CDR3 extends over 15 amino acids. CDR1 and CDR2 from the germline V gene are SNHLY and FYNNEI. The time point is: newly diagnosed, previously untreated cHL patient sample. The data were taken from a study of PD-1 blockade in classical Hodgkin lymphoma. General study points: Healthy donors reportedly exceeded newly diagnosed patients in baseline TCR diversity.

This sequence originates from a human donor with classical Hodgkin lymphoma. The sequencing input was peripheral blood mononuclear cells (PBMCs). The chain recombines TRBV2 with TRBJ1-3, with 8 bases fitting TRBD1. For the CDR3, the DNA is TGTGCCAGCATGATTCAACAGGGGGCTGGAAACACCATATATTTT. Protein sequence: CASMIQQGAGNTIYF.